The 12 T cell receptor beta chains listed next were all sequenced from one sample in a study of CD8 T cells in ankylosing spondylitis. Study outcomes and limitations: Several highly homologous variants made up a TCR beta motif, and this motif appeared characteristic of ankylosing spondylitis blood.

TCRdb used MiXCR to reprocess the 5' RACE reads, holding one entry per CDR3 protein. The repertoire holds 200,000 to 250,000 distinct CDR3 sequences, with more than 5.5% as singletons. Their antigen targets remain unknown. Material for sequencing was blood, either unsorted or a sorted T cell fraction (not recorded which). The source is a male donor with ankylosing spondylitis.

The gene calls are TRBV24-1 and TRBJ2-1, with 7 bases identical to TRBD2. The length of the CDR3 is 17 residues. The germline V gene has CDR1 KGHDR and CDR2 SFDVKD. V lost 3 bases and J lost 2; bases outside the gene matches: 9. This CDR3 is CATSDPSAGTTYNEQFF. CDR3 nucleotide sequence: TGTGCCACCAGTGATCCTTCAGCGGGAACTACCTACAATGAGCAGTTCTTC.

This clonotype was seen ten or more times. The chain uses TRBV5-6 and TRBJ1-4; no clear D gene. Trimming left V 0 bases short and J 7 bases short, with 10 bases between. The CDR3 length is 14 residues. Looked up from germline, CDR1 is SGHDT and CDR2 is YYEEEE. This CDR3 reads CASSLGGDGEKLFF. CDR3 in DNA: TGTGCCAGCAGCTTGGGGGGAGATGGTGAAAAACTGTTTTTT.

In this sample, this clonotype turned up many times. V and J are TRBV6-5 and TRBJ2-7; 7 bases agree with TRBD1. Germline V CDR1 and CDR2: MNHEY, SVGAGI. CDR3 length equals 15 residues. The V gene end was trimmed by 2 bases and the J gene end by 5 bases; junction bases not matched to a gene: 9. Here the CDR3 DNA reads TGTGCCAGCAGTTACGCGACAGGGTTGTTCCACGAGCAGTACTTC. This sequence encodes CASSYATGLFHEQYF.

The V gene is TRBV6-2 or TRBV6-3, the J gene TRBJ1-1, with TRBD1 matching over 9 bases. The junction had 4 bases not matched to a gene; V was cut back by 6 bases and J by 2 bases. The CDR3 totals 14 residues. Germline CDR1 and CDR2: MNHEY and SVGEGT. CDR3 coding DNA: TGTGCCAGCAGACCCACAGGGGGCAACACTGAAGCTTTCTTT. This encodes CASRPTGGNTEAFF.

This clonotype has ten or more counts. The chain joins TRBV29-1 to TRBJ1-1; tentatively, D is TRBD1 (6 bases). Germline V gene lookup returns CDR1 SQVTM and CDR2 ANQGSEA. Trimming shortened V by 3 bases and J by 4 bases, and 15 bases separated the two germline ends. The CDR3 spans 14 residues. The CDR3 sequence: CSVDLTGLATEAFF. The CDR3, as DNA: TGCAGCGTTGACCTCACAGGGTTGGCCACTGAAGCTTTCTTT.

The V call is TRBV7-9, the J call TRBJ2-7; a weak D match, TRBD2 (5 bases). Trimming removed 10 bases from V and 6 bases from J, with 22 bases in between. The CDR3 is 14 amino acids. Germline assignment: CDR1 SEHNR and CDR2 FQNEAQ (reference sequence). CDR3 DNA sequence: TGTGCCACCGAGGGCAGCAAAAACGTATTCGAGCAGTACTTC. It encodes CATEGSKNVFEQYF.

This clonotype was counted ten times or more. CDR3 DNA: TGTGCCAGCAGTCTCGGGACTGGTTATTACAATGAGCAGTTCTTC. Its protein product is CASSLGTGYYNEQFF. The chain uses TRBV11-1 and TRBJ2-1; D perhaps matches TRBD2 (6 bases). V lost 6 bases to trimming and J lost 4 bases, with 16 bases between them. The CDR3 covers 15 residues. Germline V gives CDR1 SGHAT, CDR2 FQDESV (reference sequence).

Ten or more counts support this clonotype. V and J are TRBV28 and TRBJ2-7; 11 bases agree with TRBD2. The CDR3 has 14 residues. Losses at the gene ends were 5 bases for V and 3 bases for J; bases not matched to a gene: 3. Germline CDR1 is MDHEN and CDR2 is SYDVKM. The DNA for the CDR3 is TGTGCCAGCAGTCCCCTAGCGGGAGGCTACGAGCAGTACTTC. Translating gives CASSPLAGGYEQYF.

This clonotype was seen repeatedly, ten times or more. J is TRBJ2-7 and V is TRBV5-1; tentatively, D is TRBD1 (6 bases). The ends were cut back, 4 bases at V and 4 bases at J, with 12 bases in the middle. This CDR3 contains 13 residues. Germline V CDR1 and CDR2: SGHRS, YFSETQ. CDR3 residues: CASSPGHQYEQYF. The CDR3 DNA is TGCGCCAGCAGCCCGGGACACCAGTACGAGCAGTACTTC.

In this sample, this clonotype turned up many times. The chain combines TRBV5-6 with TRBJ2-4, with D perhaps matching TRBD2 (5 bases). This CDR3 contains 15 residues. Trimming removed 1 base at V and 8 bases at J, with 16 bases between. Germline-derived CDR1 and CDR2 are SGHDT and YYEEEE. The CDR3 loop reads CASSLFGEEEDIQYF. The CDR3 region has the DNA TGTGCCAGCAGCTTGTTCGGGGAAGAAGAGGACATTCAGTACTTC.

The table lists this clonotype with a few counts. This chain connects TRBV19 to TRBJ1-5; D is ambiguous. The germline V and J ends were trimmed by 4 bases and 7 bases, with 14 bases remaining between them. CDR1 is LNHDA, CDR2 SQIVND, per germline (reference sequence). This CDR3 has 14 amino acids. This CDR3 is CASSTSPRGQPQHF. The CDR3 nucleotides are TGTGCCAGTAGTACCTCCCCAAGAGGACAGCCCCAGCATTTT.

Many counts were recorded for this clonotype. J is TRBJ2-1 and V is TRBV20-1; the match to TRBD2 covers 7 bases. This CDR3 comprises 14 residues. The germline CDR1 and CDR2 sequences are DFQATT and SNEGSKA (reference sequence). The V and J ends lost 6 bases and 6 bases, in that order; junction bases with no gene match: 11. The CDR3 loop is CSATWGGTGNEQFF. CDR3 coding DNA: TGCAGTGCCACATGGGGGGGTACCGGCAATGAGCAGTTCTTC.